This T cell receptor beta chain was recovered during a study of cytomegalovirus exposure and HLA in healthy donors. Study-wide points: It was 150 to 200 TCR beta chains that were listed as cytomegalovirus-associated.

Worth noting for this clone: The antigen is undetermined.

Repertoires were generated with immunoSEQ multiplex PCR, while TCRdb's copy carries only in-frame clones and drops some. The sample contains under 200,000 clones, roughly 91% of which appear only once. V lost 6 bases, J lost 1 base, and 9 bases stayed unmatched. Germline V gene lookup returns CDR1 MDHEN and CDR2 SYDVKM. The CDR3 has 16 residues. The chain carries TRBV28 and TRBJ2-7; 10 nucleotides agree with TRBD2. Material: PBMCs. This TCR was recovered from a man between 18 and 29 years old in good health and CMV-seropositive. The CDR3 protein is CASSPFSLAGSYEQYF. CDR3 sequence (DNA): TGTGCCAGCAGCCCATTTTCACTAGCGGGATCCTACGAGCAGTACTTC.